One sample yielded the 21 T cell receptor beta chains listed below, sequenced in a study of T cell responses to AZD1222 COVID-19 vaccine. Generated by immunoSEQ multiplex PCR, the TCRdb table keeps only in-frame clones and is missing some. The repertoire has over 100,000 clones, roughly 89% of them found once; the top ten carry roughly 6.5%. The sequencing here drew on peripheral blood, taken on day 0 of AZD1222 vaccination. These receptors all come from an adult in good health.

This clone occurred a few times. J is TRBJ1-2 and V is TRBV5-1, with 7 bases that match TRBD1. Germline trimming cut 6 bases from V and 6 bases from J; bases unmatched to any gene: 14. Germline CDR1 reads SGHRS; CDR2 reads YFSETQ. The CDR3 covers 15 residues. In DNA form, the CDR3 reads TGCGCCAGCACTGTAAGAGGACAGGCCGCGGATGGCTACACCTTC. It yields the protein CASTVRGQAADGYTF. Full variable domain (remainder filled in from reference TRBV5-1 and TRBJ1-2): KAGVTQTPRYLIKTRGQQVTLSCSPISGHRSVSWYQQTPGQGLQFLFEYFSETQRNKGNFPGRFSGRQFSNSRSEMNVSTLELGDSALYLCASTVRGQAADGYTFGSGTRLTVV.

This chain uses TRBV2 with TRBJ1-5, with TRBD1 as a possible D gene (5 bases). Trimming shortened V by 5 bases and J by 6 bases, and 11 bases separated the two germline ends. CDR3 length: 13 amino acids. CDR1 is SNHLY and CDR2 is FYNNEI in the germline V gene. DNA of the CDR3: TGTGCCAGCAGTCCCAGGGTTTTTCAGCCCCAGCATTTT. Its protein product is CASSPRVFQPQHF.

The V and J genes are TRBV30 and TRBJ1-1; D is perhaps TRBD1 (5 bases). Trimming stripped 2 bases from V and 5 bases from J, with 15 bases between. Germline V gene sequence: CDR1 GTSNPN, CDR2 SVGIG (reference sequence). This CDR3 spans 14 amino acids. CDR3 region: CAWSRTGGETEAFF. CDR3 sequence (DNA): TGTGCCTGGAGTCGGACCGGAGGGGAAACTGAAGCTTTCTTT.

This clone was seen a single time. The V and J genes are TRBV18 and TRBJ2-1; no clear D gene. The length of the CDR3 is 14 residues. The V end was cut by 0 bases, the J end by 7 bases, with 10 bases between. The germline gives CDR1 KGHSH, CDR2 LQKENI. This CDR3 is CASSPPYLGNEQFF. As DNA, the CDR3 is TGTGCCAGCTCACCACCGTATTTGGGTAATGAGCAGTTCTTC. The full variable domain, its missing parts supplied by reference TRBV18 and TRBJ2-1, is NAGVMQNPRHLVRRRGQEARLRCSPMKGHSHVYWYRQLPEEGLKFMVYLQKENIIDESGMPKERFSAEFPKEGPSILRIQQVVRGDSAAYFCASSPPYLGNEQFFGPGTRLTVL.

The rearrangement uses TRBV12-3 or TRBV12-4 and TRBJ1-6; D gene uncertain. V was cut by 3 bases and J by 9 bases, with 6 bases left in between. The CDR3 has 12 amino acids. The CDR3 is CASSFVSSPLHF. The DNA for the CDR3 is TGTGCCAGCAGTTTTGTAAGTTCACCCCTCCACTTT.

The J gene is TRBJ1-1, the V gene TRBV20-1, with D perhaps TRBD1 (5 bases). The CDR3 has 11 residues. V was trimmed by 6 bases and J by 7 bases, leaving 12 bases between them. CDR1 is DFQATT and CDR2 is SNEGSKA in the germline V gene (reference sequence). The CDR3 is CSAVQGLEAFF. As DNA, the CDR3 is TGCAGTGCAGTCCAGGGCCTTGAAGCTTTCTTT.

The chain uses TRBV7-9 and TRBJ1-2, with D unresolved. This CDR3 is 11 amino acids long. V was clipped by 5 bases and J by 7 bases, with 8 bases between them. Germline V gives CDR1 SEHNR, CDR2 FQNEAQ (reference sequence). This CDR3 reads CASSTPSGYTF. The CDR3, as DNA: TGTGCCAGCAGCACTCCAAGTGGCTACACCTTC.

The chain recombines TRBV7-6 with TRBJ1-2, with a possible D match to TRBD1 (6 bases). From germline, CDR1 is SGHVS and CDR2 FNYEAQ. The CDR3 loop spans 13 amino acids. V lost 3 bases, J lost 6 bases, and 11 bases lay in between. The CDR3: CASSFTGADGYTF. The CDR3 bases are TGTGCCAGCAGCTTCACGGGGGCGGATGGCTACACCTTC.

The chain is built from TRBV7-9 and TRBJ1-5; D may be TRBD1 (5 bases). V was trimmed by 3 bases and J by 1 base, leaving 7 bases between them. The CDR3 runs 14 residues. Looked up from germline, CDR1 is SEHNR and CDR2 is FQNEAQ (reference sequence). The CDR3 DNA is TGTGCCAGCAGCTTTGAGGGGAGCAATCAGCCCCAGCATTTT. The encoded protein is CASSFEGSNQPQHF.

CDR3 residues: CAWNGGISYEQYF. In DNA, the CDR3 is TGTGCCTGGAACGGGGGCATCTCCTACGAGCAGTACTTC. The chain combines TRBV30 with TRBJ2-7; D may be TRBD1 or TRBD2 (6 bases each). CDR1 is GTSNPN, CDR2 SVGIG, per germline (reference sequence). The V end lost 4 bases, the J end lost 0 bases, and 10 bases lay between the germline ends. The CDR3 extends over 13 amino acids.

V is TRBV12-2 and J is TRBJ2-5; the table calls TRBD2, which could not be checked here. TRBV12-2 counts as a pseudogene. The CDR3 loop spans 19 amino acids. CDR3 sequence reads: CASRLGERGSKPRGETQYF. The CDR3 coding sequence is TGTGCAAGTCGCTTAGGGGAGCGGGGTAGTAAGCCTAGGGGGGAGACCCAGTACTTC.

This clone showed up just a few times. The rearrangement uses TRBV6-5 and TRBJ2-7; 8 bases match TRBD2. CDR3 length: 16 residues. Per germline, CDR1 MNHEY and CDR2 SVGAGI. The V gene end was trimmed by 2 bases and the J gene end by 1 base; junction bases not matched to a gene: 7. CDR3 amino acids: CASSYLGGGRSYEQYF. For the CDR3, the DNA is TGTGCCAGCAGTTACCTGGGCGGGGGGAGATCCTACGAGCAGTACTTC.

The V and J genes are TRBV19 and TRBJ1-5; the D gene is possibly TRBD1 (5 bases). V shed 10 bases and J shed 2 bases, with 12 bases lying between them. The CDR3 contains 13 residues. Germline V gives CDR1 LNHDA, CDR2 SQIVND (reference sequence). The CDR3 nucleotides read TGTGCCACACAATTGGGGGGCAATCAGCCCCAGCATTTT. Translated, it gives CATQLGGNQPQHF.

The chain employs TRBV9 and TRBJ1-1, with TRBD1 matching over 7 bases. Per the germline V gene, CDR1 is SGDLS and CDR2 is YYNGEE. The junction had 9 bases not matched to a gene; V was cut back by 3 bases and J by 4 bases. This CDR3 comprises 15 residues. CDR3 DNA: TGTGCCAGCAGCGGAGGAGGGGGCGCGCCCACTGAAGCTTTCTTT. Residues: CASSGGGGAPTEAFF.

The chain recombines TRBV5-1 with TRBJ2-5; 8 nucleotides agree with TRBD2. This CDR3 region has 15 residues. Germline trimming cut 0 bases from V and 5 bases from J; bases unmatched to any gene: 6. Germline CDR1 and CDR2: SGHRS and YFSETQ. The CDR3 reads CASSLAAGGAETQYF. CDR3 coding DNA: TGCGCCAGCAGCTTGGCCGCCGGGGGGGCGGAGACCCAGTACTTC.

The chain is built from TRBV28 and TRBJ1-6; 10 bases are shared with TRBD1. The CDR3 is made up of 15 amino acids. Germline CDR1 MDHEN, CDR2 SYDVKM. Trimming cost V 6 bases and J 10 bases; bases outside gene matches: 9. CDR3 sequence: CASRRTGGGESPLHF. In nucleotides, the CDR3 is TGTGCCAGCAGACGGACAGGGGGTGGGGAATCACCCCTCCACTTT.

V gene TRBV4-2 combines with J gene TRBJ1-6, with no clear D. The CDR3 is 13 residues long. Trimming pared 0 bases from V and 10 bases from J, leaving 7 bases between. Germline CDR1 LGHNA, CDR2 YNFKEQ. This chain's CDR3 is CASSQDSRSPLHF. The CDR3 coding sequence is TGTGCCAGCAGCCAAGATAGTCGCTCACCCCTCCACTTT.

The chain combines TRBV25-1 with TRBJ2-5, with D uncertain. CDR3 size: 15 residues. Germline V gives CDR1 MGHDK, CDR2 SYGVNS. Trimming took off 3 bases at V and 5 bases at J, with 16 bases between the two ends. CDR3 sequence: CASSDTRNPHETQYF. The CDR3 DNA is TGTGCCAGCAGTGACACCCGGAACCCCCACGAGACCCAGTACTTC. The full variable domain, rest sourced from reference TRBV25-1 and TRBJ2-5, is EADIYQTPRYLVIGTGKKITLECSQTMGHDKMYWYQQDPGMELHLIHYSYGVNSTEKGDLSSESTVSRIRTEHFPLTLESARPSHTSQYLCASSDTRNPHETQYFGPGTRLLVL.

The chain is built from TRBV3-1 (or the pseudogene TRBV3-2) and TRBJ1-1, with no clear D. This CDR3 is built from 14 residues. The germline V gene has CDR1 LGHDT and CDR2 YNNKEL (reference sequence). Trimming removed 0 bases from V and 4 bases from J, with 9 bases in between. CDR3 protein: CASSQDSFGTEAFF. The DNA for the CDR3 is TGTGCCAGCAGCCAAGACAGTTTTGGCACTGAAGCTTTCTTT.

This chain links TRBV3-1 (or the pseudogene TRBV3-2) with TRBJ2-2; no firm D call. The CDR3 runs to 12 residues. Germline CDR1 reads LGHDT; CDR2 reads YNNKEL (reference sequence). The V and J ends lost 1 base and 8 bases respectively, with 5 bases between them. CDR3 amino acids: CASSQVAGELFF. CDR3 DNA sequence: TGTGCCAGCAGCCAAGTAGCTGGGGAGCTGTTTTTT.

This chain uses TRBV5-1 with TRBJ1-5, with D maybe TRBD1 (5 bases). Trimming left V 1 base short and J 1 base short, with 9 bases between. The CDR3 loop spans 15 amino acids. Germline assignment: CDR1 SGHRS and CDR2 YFSETQ. CDR3 bases: TGCGCCAGCAGCTTGAGGGGCGAAAGCAATCAGCCCCAGCATTTT. Protein product: CASSLRGESNQPQHF.